This entry lists 13 T cell receptor beta chains sequenced from one sample in a study of CD8+ T cells in alopecia areata. Following RNA extraction, reverse transcription yielded cDNA that acted as the sequencing template. The table came from immunoSEQ multiplex PCR; TCRdb's copy has only in-frame clones and leaves some out. Altogether roughly 110,000 clones were found in the sample, and no singletons occur. The sequencing sample was made of lesional skin. The receptors here all came from a C3H/HeJ mouse with alopecia areata. Mice of this strain are of MHC haplotype H2-k.

For this clone: Gene names and germline refer to mouse. The CDR3 end is not reached by the read, which stops 4 residues before it; the germline J gene fills it in. This rearrangement joins TRBV1 to TRBJ1-4, with TRBD1 identical over 9 bases. V gave up 2 bases and J gave up 4 bases; unmatched junction bases: 5. CDR1 and CDR2 from the germline V gene are NSQYPW and LRSPGD (reference sequence). This CDR3 region has 16 residues. The CDR3 spells CTCSAPYRGRNERLFF. The sequenced part of the CDR3 DNA is TGCACCTGCAGTGCACCCTACAGGGGGCGCAACGAA.

To note about this clone: The listed genes are named as in mouse. The read finishes 4 residues shy of the CDR3 end, and the germline J gene is used to complete it. The chain uses TRBV13-1 and TRBJ2-1; 7 positions match TRBD1. Germline V gene data show CDR1 as NSHNY and CDR2 as SYGAGN. The CDR3 sequence is 16 residues long. The junction had 7 bases not matched to a gene; V was cut back by 1 base and J by 3 bases. The CDR3 region is CASSDYRGGGYAEQFF. The covered CDR3 bases are TGTGCCAGCAGTGATTACAGGGGAGGGGGCTATGCT.

About this clone itself: The listed genes are named as in mouse. The read stops 4 residues short of the end of the CDR3; the missing end is completed from the germline J gene. The sample carries other DNA sequences with the same CDR3. The chain couples TRBV13-3 to TRBJ1-1; D may be TRBD1 (6 bases). The CDR3 sequence is 13 residues long. V was clipped by 4 bases and J by 2 bases, with 9 bases between them. Germline CDR1 and CDR2: NNHDY and SYVADS. Partial CDR3 DNA: TGTGCCAGCAGTACAGGGACCAACACA. This translates into CASSTGTNT. The whole CDR3 reads CASSTGTNTEVFF.

Details on this clone: Each gene name is a mouse one. Read coverage stops 4 residues before the CDR3 terminus; the germline J gene supplies the remainder. This chain connects TRBV3 to TRBJ2-1, with D unresolved. Germline CDR1 SNHLY, CDR2 FYNGKV (reference sequence). CDR3 length: 13 amino acids. V gave up 1 base and J gave up 4 bases, with 5 bases separating them. CDR3 sequence reads: CASSLEVYAEQFF. The sequenced CDR3 bases are TGTGCCAGCAGCTTAGAGGTATATGCT.

About this clone: TCRdb's protein and the DNA translation differ at residue 12; the protein here comes from the DNA. Mouse gene names and germline throughout. The read terminates 3 residues before the CDR3 end, so the remaining end is supplied by the germline J gene. V gene TRBV5 combines with J gene TRBJ1-6; TRBD1 might be the D (6 bases). TRBJ1-6 carries the ORF label, with uncertain function. CDR3 length: 15 residues. Germline CDR1 is LGHNA and CDR2 is YNLKQL (reference sequence). V was cut by 0 bases and J by 8 bases, with 11 bases left in between. The covered CDR3 bases are TGTGCCAGCAGCCAAGATCTGGGGGCGGATTCGCCC. Its translation is CASSQDLGADSP. From start to end, the CDR3 is CASSQDLGADSPLYF.

This clone appeared a few times. Gene names follow the mouse nomenclature. CDR3 bases read: TGTGCCAGCACCCCCTCCGGGACTGGGGGTAGTGCAGAA. This codes for CASTPSGTGGSAE. The full CDR3 protein is CASTPSGTGGSAETLYF. V usage is TRBV13-3 and J usage is TRBJ2-3, with 11 bases aligning to TRBD2. Read sequence stops 4 residues before the CDR3 end, and the germline J gene provides the missing end. The V gene's germline CDR1 is NNHDY and CDR2 SYVADS. The trim removed 6 bases at V and 0 bases at J, leaving 9 bases unmatched. CDR3 size: 17 residues.

In regard to this clone: Genes and germline are mouse. With the read ending 4 residues before the CDR3 end, the germline J gene is used to fill in that end. The rearrangement joins TRBV17 to TRBJ2-1; 8 bases align to TRBD1. In germline, CDR1 is MNHDT, CDR2 YYDKIL. CDR3 length: 13 amino acids. The CDR3 region is CASRWTGRAEQFF. CDR3 bases read: TGTGCTAGCAGGTGGACAGGGAGAGCT.

This clone was observed a handful of times. The gene names given are mouse names. The read terminates 4 residues ahead of where the CDR3 ends, so the germline J gene completes it. The rearrangement links TRBV13-3 to TRBJ2-1; 10 positions agree with TRBD2. The CDR3 consists of 15 residues. The germline V gene has CDR1 NNHDY and CDR2 SYVADS. The chain's CDR3 is CASSDAPGLGAEQFF. CDR3 DNA, as far as it was read: TGTGCCAGCAGTGATGCACCGGGACTGGGGGCT.

This clone was observed a handful of times. All gene names here are mouse names. The read is 4 residues too short to cover the CDR3 end, so that end is filled in from the germline J gene. The gene calls are TRBV17 and TRBJ1-4; 9 bases align to TRBD1. The CDR3 length is 18 residues. V shed 0 bases, J shed 6 bases, and the junction held 11 bases outside the gene matches. The V gene's germline CDR1 is MNHDT and CDR2 YYDKIL. The CDR3 here is CASSRDPIRDRVDERLFF. CDR3 DNA (partial): TGTGCTAGCAGTAGAGATCCCATCCGGGACAGGGTGGACGAA.

This clone was seen only a few times. Gene names follow the mouse nomenclature. Read sequence stops 4 residues before the CDR3 end, and the germline J gene provides the missing end. V is TRBV1 and J is TRBJ1-4; the D gene is possibly TRBD1 (5 bases). The CDR3 is made up of 16 amino acids. CDR1 is NSQYPW, CDR2 LRSPGD, per germline (reference sequence). V was trimmed by 1 base and J by 0 bases, leaving 9 bases between them. The CDR3 protein is CTCSAARQISNERLFF. The CDR3 DNA, read in part, is TGCACCTGCAGTGCAGCTCGACAGATTTCCAACGAA.

About this clone itself: Gene names and germline refer to mouse. The DNA read from the CDR3 is TGCACCTGCAGTGCAAGAACTGGGGGGGATAACTATGCT. Amino acids: CTCSARTGGDNYA. Given in full, the CDR3 is CTCSARTGGDNYAEQFF. The chain uses TRBV1 and TRBJ2-1, with 10 bases identical to TRBD2. Read sequence stops 4 residues before the CDR3 end, and the germline J gene provides the missing end. The ends lost 2 bases at V and 0 bases at J; junction bases unmatched: 4. CDR3 length: 17 amino acids. Germline CDR1 and CDR2: NSQYPW and LRSPGD (reference sequence).

This clone occurred a few times. Genes and germline come from the mouse. The CDR3 end is not reached by the read, which stops 4 residues before it; the germline J gene fills it in. This sequence joins TRBV13-3 and TRBJ2-4; TRBD1 matches 7 bases. The CDR3 is made up of 17 amino acids. The V gene's germline CDR1 is NNHDY and CDR2 SYVADS. V lost 0 bases to trimming and J lost 2 bases; unmatched junction nucleotides: 9. CDR3 DNA (partial): TGTGCCAGCAGTGATGCATCCAGGGGGATGGATCAAAAC. Its protein product is CASSDASRGMDQN. From start to end, the CDR3 is CASSDASRGMDQNTLYF. Variable domain in full (rest from reference TRBV13-3 and TRBJ2-4): EAAVTQSPRSKVAVTGGKVTLSCHQTNNHDYMYWYRQDTGHGLRLIHYSYVADSTEKGDIPDGYKASRPSQENFSLILELASLSQTAVYFCASSDASRGMDQNTLYFGAGTRLSVL.

In this sample, this clone turned up a few times. These gene names are mouse names. The CDR3 extends 4 residues past the end of the read, so its final part is completed from the germline J gene. The rearrangement links TRBV1 to TRBJ2-7, with 10 bases that match TRBD1. The length of the CDR3 is 15 residues. Germline V gene lookup returns CDR1 NSQYPW and CDR2 LRSPGD (reference sequence). CDR3: CTCSAATGGAYEQYF. The CDR3 DNA, read in part, is TGCACCTGCAGTGCGGCGACAGGGGGCGCGTAT.